This is a list of T cell receptor beta chains from one sample in a study of T cells in Graves' hyperthyroidism and ophthalmopathy. TCRdb re-called the multiplex PCR reads with MiXCR, one entry per CDR3 protein. The profile covers under 130,000 distinct CDR3 sequences, with about 50% appearing a single time and approximately 25% taken by the ten largest. The material sequenced was blood. These receptors originate from a man aged 35-49 years with Graves' hyperthyroidism. CDR3s leave out the opening cysteine and the closing phenylalanine or tryptophan. Fields, in order: J gene, V gene, D gene, CDR3 protein. The D gene is left open where the match is weak.

TRBJ2-7	TRBV20-1	TRBD2	SARGVSGRAEQY
TRBJ2-1	TRBV19	TRBD2	APKMNRSGI
TRBJ2-3	TRBV20-1	.	SARGTPRDTQY
TRBJ2-5	TRBV16	.	ASSQWTDQETQY
TRBJ1-6	TRBV27	TRBD1	ASRAGTDNSPLH
TRBJ2-5	TRBV6-1	TRBD2	ASTFEGGGPQETQY
TRBJ2-1	TRBV11-2	.	ASSFSGGTSSYNEQF
TRBJ1-3	TRBV2	.	ASRGEAKNTIY
TRBJ2-3	TRBV12-3/TRBV12-4	TRBD2	ASSFSSGSPDTQY
TRBJ1-2	TRBV6-1	.	ASSEGLDSGGLGYT
TRBJ2-5	TRBV6-5	.	ASSWTGGKTETQY
TRBJ2-1	TRBV2	TRBD2	ASTGGFGTSGGNNEQF
TRBJ2-1	TRBV29-1	.	SVGRVYEQF
TRBJ1-1	TRBV2	.	ASSPHSGGEAF
TRBJ2-5	TRBV5-1	TRBD2	ASSRTGGETQY
TRBJ2-7	TRBV7-6	TRBD2	ASSNLAGGPVEQY